This TCR beta chain was captured by sequencing in a study of long-term antiretroviral therapy in people with HIV. Researchers report immunoSEQ v3.0 was run at survey level. Sequenced by immunoSEQ multiplex PCR; TCRdb stores in-frame clones only, minus some. The sample carries more than 20,000 clones, about four fifths recorded once. The CDR3 is made up of 15 amino acids. Germline V CDR1 and CDR2: SGHRS, YFSETQ. V trimming: 0 bases; J trimming: 5 bases; junction bases outside the gene matches: 8. This chain links TRBV5-1 with TRBJ2-7, with 7 nucleotides matching TRBD2. The specimen comprised unsorted PBMCs, sampled around 2.4 years after starting antiretroviral therapy. The sequence was obtained from a man aged 35-49 years with HIV. Here the CDR3 DNA reads TGCGCCAGCAGCTTGGGTCGGGAGGTGTTAAACGAGCAGTACTTC. This translates into CASSLGREVLNEQYF.